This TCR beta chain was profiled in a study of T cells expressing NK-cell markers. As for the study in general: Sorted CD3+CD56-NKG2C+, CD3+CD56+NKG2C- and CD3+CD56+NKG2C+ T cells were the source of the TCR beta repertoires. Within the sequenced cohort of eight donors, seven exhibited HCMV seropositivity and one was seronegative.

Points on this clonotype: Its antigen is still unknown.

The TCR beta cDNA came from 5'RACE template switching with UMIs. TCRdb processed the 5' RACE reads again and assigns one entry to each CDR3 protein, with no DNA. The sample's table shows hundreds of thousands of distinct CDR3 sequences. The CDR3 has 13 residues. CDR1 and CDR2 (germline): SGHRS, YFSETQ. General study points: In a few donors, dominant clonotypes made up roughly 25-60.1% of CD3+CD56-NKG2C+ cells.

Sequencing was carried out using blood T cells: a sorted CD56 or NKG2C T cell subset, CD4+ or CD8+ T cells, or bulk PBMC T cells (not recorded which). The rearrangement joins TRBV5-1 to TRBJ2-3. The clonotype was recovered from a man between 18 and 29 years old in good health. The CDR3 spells CASNKLAADTQYF.